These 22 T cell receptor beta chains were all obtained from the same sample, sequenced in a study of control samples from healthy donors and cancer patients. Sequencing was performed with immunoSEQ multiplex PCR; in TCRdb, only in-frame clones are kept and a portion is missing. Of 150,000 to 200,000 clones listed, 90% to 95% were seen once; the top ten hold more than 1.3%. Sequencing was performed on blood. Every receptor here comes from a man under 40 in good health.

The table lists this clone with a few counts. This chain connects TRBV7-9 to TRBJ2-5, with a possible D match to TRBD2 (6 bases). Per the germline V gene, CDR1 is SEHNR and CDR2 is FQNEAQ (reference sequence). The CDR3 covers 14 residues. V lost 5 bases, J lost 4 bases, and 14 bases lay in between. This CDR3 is CASSQSLGLETQYF. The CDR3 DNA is TGTGCCAGCAGCCAAAGCCTGGGACTAGAGACCCAGTACTTC.

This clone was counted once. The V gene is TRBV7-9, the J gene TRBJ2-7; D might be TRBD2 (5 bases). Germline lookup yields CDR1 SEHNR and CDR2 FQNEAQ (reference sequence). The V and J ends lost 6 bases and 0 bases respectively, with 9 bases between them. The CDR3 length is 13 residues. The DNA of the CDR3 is TGTGCCAGCAGGTACAGCGGCTCCTACGAGCAGTACTTC. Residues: CASRYSGSYEQYF.

The CDR3 protein is CASSLDLRAYGYTF. For the CDR3, the DNA is TGTGCCAGCAGCTTAGATCTTAGAGCCTATGGCTACACCTTC. The rearrangement joins TRBV7-9 to TRBJ1-2; D is unresolved. CDR1 is SEHNR, CDR2 FQNEAQ, per germline (reference sequence). This CDR3 is 14 amino acids long. V lost 1 base to trimming and J lost 4 bases, with 10 bases between them. Variable domain in full (rest from reference TRBV7-9 and TRBJ1-2): DTGVSQNPRHKITKRGQNVTFRCDPISEHNRLYWYRQTLGQGPEFLTYFQNEAQLEKSRLLSDRFSAERPKGSFSTLEIQRTEQGDSAMYLCASSLDLRAYGYTFGSGTRLTVV.

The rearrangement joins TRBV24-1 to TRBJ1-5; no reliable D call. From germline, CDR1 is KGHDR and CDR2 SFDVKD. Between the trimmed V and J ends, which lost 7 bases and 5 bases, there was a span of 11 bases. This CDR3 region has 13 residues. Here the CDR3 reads CATRGVGDQPQHF. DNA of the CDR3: TGTGCCACCAGGGGCGTCGGGGATCAGCCCCAGCATTTT.

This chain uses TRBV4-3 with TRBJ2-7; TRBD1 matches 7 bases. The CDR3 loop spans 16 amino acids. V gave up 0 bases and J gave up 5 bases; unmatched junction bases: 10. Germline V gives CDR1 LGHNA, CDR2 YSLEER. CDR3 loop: CASSQDRTGWWNEQYF. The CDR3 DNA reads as TGCGCCAGCAGCCAAGATCGGACAGGTTGGTGGAACGAGCAGTACTTC.

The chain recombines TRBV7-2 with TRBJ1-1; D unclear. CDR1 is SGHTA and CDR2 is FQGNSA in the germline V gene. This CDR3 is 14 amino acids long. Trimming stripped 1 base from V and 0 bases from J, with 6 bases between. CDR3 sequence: CASSLDGLNTEAFF. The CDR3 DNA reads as TGTGCCAGCAGCTTAGACGGACTGAACACTGAAGCTTTCTTT.

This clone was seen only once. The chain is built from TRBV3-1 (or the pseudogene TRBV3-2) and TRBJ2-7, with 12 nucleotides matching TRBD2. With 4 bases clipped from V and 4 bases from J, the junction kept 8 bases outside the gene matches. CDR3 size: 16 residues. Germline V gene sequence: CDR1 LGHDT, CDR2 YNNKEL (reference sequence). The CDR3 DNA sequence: TGTGCCAGCAGCCGATCGGGACTAGCGGGCCAATACGAGCAGTACTTC. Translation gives CASSRSGLAGQYEQYF.

The CDR3, as DNA: TGTGCCAGCAGCCCTAACTCCCGCACAGGGCTCTCTGGAAACACCATATATTTT. Translated: CASSPNSRTGLSGNTIYF. The rearrangement uses TRBV3-1 (or the pseudogene TRBV3-2) and TRBJ1-3, with a weak D call TRBD1 (6 bases). V lost 4 bases, J lost 0 bases, and 19 bases lay in between. Per the germline V gene, CDR1 is LGHDT and CDR2 is YNNKEL (reference sequence). This CDR3 has 18 residues.

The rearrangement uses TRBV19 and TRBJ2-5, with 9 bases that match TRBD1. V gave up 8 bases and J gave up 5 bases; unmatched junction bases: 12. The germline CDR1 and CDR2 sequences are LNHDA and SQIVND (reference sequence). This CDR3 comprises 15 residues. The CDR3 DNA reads TGTGCCAGTCAGAAGGGACAGGGAGTCCTGGAGACCCAGTACTTC. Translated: CASQKGQGVLETQYF.

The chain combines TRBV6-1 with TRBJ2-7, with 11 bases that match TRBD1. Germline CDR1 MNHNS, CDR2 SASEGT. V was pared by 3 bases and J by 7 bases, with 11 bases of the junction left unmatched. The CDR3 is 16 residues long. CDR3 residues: CASSDSTGTGGPEQYF. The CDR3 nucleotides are TGTGCCAGCAGTGATTCCACCGGGACAGGGGGACCAGAGCAGTACTTC.

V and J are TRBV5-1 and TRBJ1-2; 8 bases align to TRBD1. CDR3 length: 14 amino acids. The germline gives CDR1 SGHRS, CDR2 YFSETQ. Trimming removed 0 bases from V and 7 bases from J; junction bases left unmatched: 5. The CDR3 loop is CASSLDGQGSGYTF. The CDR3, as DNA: TGCGCCAGCAGCTTGGATGGACAGGGTAGTGGCTACACCTTC.

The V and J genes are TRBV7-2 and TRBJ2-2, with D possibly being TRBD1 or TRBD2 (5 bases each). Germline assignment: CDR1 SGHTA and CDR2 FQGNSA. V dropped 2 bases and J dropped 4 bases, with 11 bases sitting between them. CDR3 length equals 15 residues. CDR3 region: CASSLHGTFTGELFF. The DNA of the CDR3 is TGTGCCAGCAGCTTACATGGGACGTTCACCGGGGAGCTGTTTTTT.

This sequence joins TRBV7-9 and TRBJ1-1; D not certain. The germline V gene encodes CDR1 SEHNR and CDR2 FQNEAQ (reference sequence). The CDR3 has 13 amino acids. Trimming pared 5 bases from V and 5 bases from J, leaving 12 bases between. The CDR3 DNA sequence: TGTGCCAGCAGCGAGGCGCGTACGACTGAAGCTTTCTTT. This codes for CASSEARTTEAFF.

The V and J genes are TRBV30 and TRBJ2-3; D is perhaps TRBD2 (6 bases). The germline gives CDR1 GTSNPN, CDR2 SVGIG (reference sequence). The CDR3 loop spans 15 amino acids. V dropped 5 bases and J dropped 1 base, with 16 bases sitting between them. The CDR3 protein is CAWGPMRGRTDTQYF. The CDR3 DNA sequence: TGTGCCTGGGGCCCCATGCGGGGACGCACAGATACGCAGTATTTT.

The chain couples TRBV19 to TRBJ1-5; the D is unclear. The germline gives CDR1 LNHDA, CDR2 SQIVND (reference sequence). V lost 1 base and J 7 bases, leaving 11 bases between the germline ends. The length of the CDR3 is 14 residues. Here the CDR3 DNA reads TGTGCCAGTAGTATAGCTTGGGGTAGGCAGCCCCAGCATTTT. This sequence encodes CASSIAWGRQPQHF.

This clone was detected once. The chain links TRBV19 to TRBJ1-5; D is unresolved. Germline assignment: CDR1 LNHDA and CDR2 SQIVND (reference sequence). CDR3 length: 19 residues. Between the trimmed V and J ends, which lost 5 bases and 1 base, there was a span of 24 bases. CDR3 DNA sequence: TGTGCCAGTAGTCCCATGGGGTTGCGGGGAGGTGGAAGCAATCAGCCCCAGCATTTT. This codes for CASSPMGLRGGGSNQPQHF.

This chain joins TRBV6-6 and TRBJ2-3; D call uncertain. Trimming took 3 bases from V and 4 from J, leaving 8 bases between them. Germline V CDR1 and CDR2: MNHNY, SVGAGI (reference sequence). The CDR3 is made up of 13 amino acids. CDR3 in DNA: TGTGCCAGCAGTTATCTGGGCTCAGATACGCAGTATTTT. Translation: CASSYLGSDTQYF.

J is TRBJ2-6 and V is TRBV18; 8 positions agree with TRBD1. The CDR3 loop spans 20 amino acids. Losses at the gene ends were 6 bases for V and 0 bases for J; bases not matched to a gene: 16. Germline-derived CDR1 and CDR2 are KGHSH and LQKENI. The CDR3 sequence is CASSPRAGQATLSGANVLTF. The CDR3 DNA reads TGTGCCAGCTCCCCTAGGGCGGGACAGGCGACTCTCTCTGGGGCCAACGTCCTGACTTTC.

The DNA of the CDR3 is TGTGCCAGCAGAAGAGGGGGGACAGATTCCTACGAGCAGTACTTC. Translated: CASRRGGTDSYEQYF. The chain combines TRBV2 with TRBJ2-7; D is possibly TRBD1 (7 bases). Germline V CDR1 and CDR2: SNHLY, FYNNEI. Trimming pared 6 bases from V and 1 base from J, leaving 16 bases between. This CDR3 spans 15 amino acids.

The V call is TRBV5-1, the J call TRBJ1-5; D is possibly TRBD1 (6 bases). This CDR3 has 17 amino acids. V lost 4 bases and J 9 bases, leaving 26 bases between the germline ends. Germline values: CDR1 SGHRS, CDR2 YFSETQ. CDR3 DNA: TGCGCCAGCAGCGCCACACCCAGGGGTAGTGACCTTCGGCCCCAGCATTTT. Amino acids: CASSATPRGSDLRPQHF.

CDR3 loop: CASSYSGTGGSYEQYF. The CDR3 nucleotides read TGTGCCAGCAGTTACAGCGGGACAGGGGGGTCCTACGAGCAGTACTTC. This chain joins TRBV6-5 and TRBJ2-7; 11 bases align to TRBD1. Unmatched junction bases numbered 4, after V lost 2 bases and J lost 1 base. The CDR3 covers 16 residues. Germline loops: CDR1 MNHEY, CDR2 SVGAGI.

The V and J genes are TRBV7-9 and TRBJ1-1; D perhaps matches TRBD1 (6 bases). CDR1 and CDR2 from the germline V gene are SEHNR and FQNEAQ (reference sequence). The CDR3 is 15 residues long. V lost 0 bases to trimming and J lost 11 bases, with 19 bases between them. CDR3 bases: TGTGCCAGCAGCTTAGCGCCAGGGGACCGAGATATTGCTTTCTTT. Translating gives CASSLAPGDRDIAFF.